This T cell receptor beta chain was obtained from a study of blood T cell repertoires in COVID-19. On the study more broadly: In each case, the material was cDNA or gDNA derived from T cells, B-cell-depleted T cells, or PBMCs.

The CDR3 totals 15 residues. CDR1 SGHTA and CDR2 FQGNSA come from the germline V gene. Trimming removed 0 bases at V and 4 bases at J, with 10 bases between. Authors' analysis steps: Counts of nucleated cells, estimated from reference gene primer amplification, were obtained. Sequenced by immunoSEQ multiplex PCR; TCRdb stores in-frame clones only, minus some. From that table come the V and J calls and clone size; the DNA was used to work out D and trimming. The sample holds a few hundred thousand clones, approximately 81% seen once. Sequences were obtained from peripheral blood. This TCR was recovered from an elderly woman with acute or convalescent COVID-19. The chain links TRBV7-2 to TRBJ1-5; tentative D call: TRBD1 (5 bases). The CDR3 reads CASSLAGQGNQPQHF. Written as DNA, the CDR3 is TGTGCCAGCAGCTTAGCGGGCCAGGGTAATCAGCCCCAGCATTTT.